Listed below are T cell receptor beta chains from one sample, sequenced in a study of T cell responses to AZD1222 COVID-19 vaccine. Assay: immunoSEQ multiplex PCR; the TCRdb copy retains only in-frame clones and omits some. The sample yields tens of thousands of clones, around 86% seen once. The material sequenced was peripheral blood, taken on day 0 of AZD1222 vaccination. The receptors here all came from an adult in good health. Both conserved end residues are part of each CDR3. The order of the fields is V gene, J gene, clone size, D gene, CDR3 DNA, CDR3 protein. A D gene is named only where the DNA matches it firmly. Only part of the rows carry a size: once, few, many, or a class if the clone is expanded.

V: TRBV7-8
J: TRBJ2-5
size: .
D: TRBD1
DNA: TGTGCCAGCACCTTACGGGGACAGGAGTTCCAAGAGACCCAGTACTTC
CDR3: CASTLRGQEFQETQYF

V: TRBV7-3
J: TRBJ2-2
size: .
D: TRBD2
DNA: TGTGCCAGCAGCTGGAGCGGGGGGGCGAACACCGGGGAGCTGTTTTTT
CDR3: CASSWSGGANTGELFF

V: TRBV10-1
J: TRBJ1-5
size: .
D: .
DNA: TGCGCCAGCAGCGTGGGTCCGCGACATCAGCCCCAGCATTTT
CDR3: CASSVGPRHQPQHF

V: TRBV19
J: TRBJ1-5
size: few
D: .
DNA: TGTGCCAGTAGTGGCCCGCCGGGAGGGAATCAGCCCCAGCATTTT
CDR3: CASSGPPGGNQPQHF

V: TRBV11-2
J: TRBJ1-6
size: .
D: .
DNA: TGTGCCAGCAGGTTGGGACCGGGGTGGACACCCCTCCACTTT
CDR3: CASRLGPGWTPLHF

V: TRBV12-3/TRBV12-4
J: TRBJ1-1
size: .
D: .
DNA: TGTGCCAGCAGCCCAAACTCAGGAACTGAAGCTTTCTTT
CDR3: CASSPNSGTEAFF

V: TRBV19
J: TRBJ2-2
size: .
D: .
DNA: TGTGCCAGTAGTGGAAGGGGTTGGACCGGGGAGCTGTTTTTT
CDR3: CASSGRGWTGELFF

V: TRBV5-1
J: TRBJ1-6
size: .
D: TRBD1
DNA: TGCGCCAGCAGCCCGACAGGGGGTGAGTTTTCACCCCTCCACTTT
CDR3: CASSPTGGEFSPLHF

V: TRBV10-3
J: TRBJ1-5
size: .
D: TRBD1
DNA: TGTGCCATCAGTGATAGAGGGACAGTAGGAAATCAGCCCCAGCATTTT
CDR3: CAISDRGTVGNQPQHF

V: TRBV10-3
J: TRBJ2-3
size: .
D: .
DNA: TGTGCCATCAGTGAGGGTTCCCAGGATGATACGCAGTATTTT
CDR3: CAISEGSQDDTQYF

V: TRBV20-1
J: TRBJ1-5
size: once
D: .
DNA: TGCAGTGCTGGCAGGGACCAGCCCCAGCATTTT
CDR3: CSAGRDQPQHF

V: TRBV4-1
J: TRBJ1-2
size: .
D: .
DNA: TGCGCCAGCAGCCAGCCACCCAGGGAGAAGGGCTACACCTTC
CDR3: CASSQPPREKGYTF

V: TRBV4-3
J: TRBJ1-2
size: .
D: TRBD1
DNA: TGCGCCAGCAGCCAAGAATGGGGTGTAGGGGGCAAGGTATATGGCTACACCTTC
CDR3: CASSQEWGVGGKVYGYTF

V: TRBV24-1
J: TRBJ2-1
size: .
D: TRBD1
DNA: TGTGCCACCAGTGATACGGGGACAGGGGGAGGTGAGCAGTTCTTC
CDR3: CATSDTGTGGGEQFF

V: TRBV6-5
J: TRBJ1-2
size: .
D: .
DNA: TGTGCCAGCAGTTACTACGGGGAGGATGGCTACACCTTC
CDR3: CASSYYGEDGYTF

V: TRBV6-1
J: TRBJ1-5
size: .
D: .
DNA: TGTGCCAGCAGTGATCACAAAGACGAGCCCCAGCATTTT
CDR3: CASSDHKDEPQHF

V: TRBV5-6
J: TRBJ1-5
size: .
D: .
DNA: TGTGCCAGCAGCTTAAGGGGGAATCAGCCCCAGCATTTT
CDR3: CASSLRGNQPQHF